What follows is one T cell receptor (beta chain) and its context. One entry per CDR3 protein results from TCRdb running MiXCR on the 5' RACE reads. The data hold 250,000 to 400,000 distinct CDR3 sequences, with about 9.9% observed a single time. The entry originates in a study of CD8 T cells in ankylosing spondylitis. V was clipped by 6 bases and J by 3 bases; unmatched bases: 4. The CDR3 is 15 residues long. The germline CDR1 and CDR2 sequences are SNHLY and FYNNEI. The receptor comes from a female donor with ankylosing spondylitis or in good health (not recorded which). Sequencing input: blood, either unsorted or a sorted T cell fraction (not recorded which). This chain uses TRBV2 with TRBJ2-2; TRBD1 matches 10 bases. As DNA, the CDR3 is TGTGCCAGCAGCGGGACAGGGGTCCACACCGGGGAGCTGTTTTTT. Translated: CASSGTGVHTGELFF. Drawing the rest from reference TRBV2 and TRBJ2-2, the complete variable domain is EPEVTQTPSHQVTQMGQEVILRCVPISNHLYFYWYRQILGQKVEFLVSFYNNEISEKSEIFDDQFSVERPDGSNFTLKIRSTKLEDSAMYFCASSGTGVHTGELFFGEGSRLTVL.